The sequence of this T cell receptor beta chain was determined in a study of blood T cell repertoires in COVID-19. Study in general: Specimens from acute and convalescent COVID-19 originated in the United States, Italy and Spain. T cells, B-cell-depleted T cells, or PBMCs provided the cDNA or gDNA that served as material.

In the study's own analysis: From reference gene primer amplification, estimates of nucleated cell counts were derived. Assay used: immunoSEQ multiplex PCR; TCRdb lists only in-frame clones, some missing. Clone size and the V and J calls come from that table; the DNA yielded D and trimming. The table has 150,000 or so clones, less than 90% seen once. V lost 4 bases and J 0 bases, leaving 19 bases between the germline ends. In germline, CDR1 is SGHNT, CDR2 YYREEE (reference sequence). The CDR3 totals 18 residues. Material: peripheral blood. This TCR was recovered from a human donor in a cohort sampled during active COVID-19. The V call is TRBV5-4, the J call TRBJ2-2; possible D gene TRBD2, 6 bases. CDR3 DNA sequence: TGTGCCAGCAGCCCCCACCGGGGAGGAACTCCGAACACCGGGGAGCTGTTTTTT. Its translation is CASSPHRGGTPNTGELFF.